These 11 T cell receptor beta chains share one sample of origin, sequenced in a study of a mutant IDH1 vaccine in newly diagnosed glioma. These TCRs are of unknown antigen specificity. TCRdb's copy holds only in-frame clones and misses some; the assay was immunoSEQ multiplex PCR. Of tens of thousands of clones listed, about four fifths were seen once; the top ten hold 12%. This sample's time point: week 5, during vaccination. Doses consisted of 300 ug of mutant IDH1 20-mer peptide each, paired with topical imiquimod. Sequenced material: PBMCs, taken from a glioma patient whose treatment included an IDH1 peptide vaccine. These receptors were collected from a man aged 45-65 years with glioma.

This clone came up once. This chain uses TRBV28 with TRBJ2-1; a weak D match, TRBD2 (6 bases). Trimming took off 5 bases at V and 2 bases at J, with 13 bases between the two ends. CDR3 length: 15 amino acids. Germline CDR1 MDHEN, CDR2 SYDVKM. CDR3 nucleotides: TGTGCCAGCAGTCTCAGCGGGCTCCCCTACAATGAGCAGTTCTTC. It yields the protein CASSLSGLPYNEQFF. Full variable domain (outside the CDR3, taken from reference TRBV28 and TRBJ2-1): DVKVTQSSRYLVKRTGEKVFLECVQDMDHENMFWYRQDPGLGLRLIYFSYDVKMKEKGDIPEGYSVSREKKERFSLILESASTNQTSMYLCASSLSGLPYNEQFFGPGTRLTVL.

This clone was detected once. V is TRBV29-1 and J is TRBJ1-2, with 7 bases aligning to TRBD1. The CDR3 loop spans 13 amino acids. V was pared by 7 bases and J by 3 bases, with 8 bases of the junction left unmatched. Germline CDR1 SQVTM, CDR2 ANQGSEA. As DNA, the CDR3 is TGCAGCGGACGCAGGGGGGGGGACTATGGCTACACCTTC. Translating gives CSGRRGGDYGYTF. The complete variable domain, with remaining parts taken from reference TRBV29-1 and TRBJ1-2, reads SAVISQKPSRDICQRGTSLTIQCQVDSQVTMMFWYRQQPGQSLTLIATANQGSEATYESGFVIDKFPISRPNLTFSTLTVSNMSPEDSSIYLCSGRRGGDYGYTFGSGTRLTVV.

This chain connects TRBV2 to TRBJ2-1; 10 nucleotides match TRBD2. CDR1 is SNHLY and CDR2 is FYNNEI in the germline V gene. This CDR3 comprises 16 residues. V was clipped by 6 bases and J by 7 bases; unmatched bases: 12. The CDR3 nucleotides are TGTGCCAGCAGGGAACGCAGCGGGGGGGCCGCAAATGAGCAGTTCTTC. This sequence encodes CASRERSGGAANEQFF.

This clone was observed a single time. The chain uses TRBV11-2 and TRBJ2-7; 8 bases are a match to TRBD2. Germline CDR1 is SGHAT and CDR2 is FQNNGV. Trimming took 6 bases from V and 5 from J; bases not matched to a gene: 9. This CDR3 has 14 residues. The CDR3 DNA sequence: TGTGCCAGCAGTTTCGGGGGGGGCGGGAACGAGCAGTACTTC. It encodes CASSFGGGGNEQYF. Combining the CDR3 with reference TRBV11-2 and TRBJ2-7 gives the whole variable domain EAGVAQSPRYKIIEKRQSVAFWCNPISGHATLYWYQQILGQGPKLLIQFQNNGVVDDSQLPKDRFSAERLKGVDSTLKIQPAKLEDSAVYLCASSFGGGGNEQYFGPGTRLTVT.

As DNA, the CDR3 is TGCGCCAGCAGCTTAGAGGGTAACACCGGGGAGCTGTTTTTT. Protein product: CASSLEGNTGELFF. This rearrangement joins TRBV4-1 to TRBJ2-2; D is possibly TRBD2 (5 bases). This CDR3 has 14 residues. Germline CDR1 MGHRA, CDR2 YSYEKL. The V end was cut by 5 bases, the J end by 2 bases, with 9 bases between.

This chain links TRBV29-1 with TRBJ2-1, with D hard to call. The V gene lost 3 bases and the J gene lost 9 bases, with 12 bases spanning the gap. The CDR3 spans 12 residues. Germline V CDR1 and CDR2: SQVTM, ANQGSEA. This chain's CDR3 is CSVDLSGPEQFF. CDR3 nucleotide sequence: TGCAGCGTTGATCTTTCTGGGCCTGAGCAGTTCTTC.

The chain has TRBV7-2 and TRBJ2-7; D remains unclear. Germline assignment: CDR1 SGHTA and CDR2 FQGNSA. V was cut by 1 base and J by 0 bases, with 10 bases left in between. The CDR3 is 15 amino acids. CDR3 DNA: TGTGCCAGCAGCTTAGGTGACCTAGGCTCCTACGAGCAGTACTTC. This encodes CASSLGDLGSYEQYF.

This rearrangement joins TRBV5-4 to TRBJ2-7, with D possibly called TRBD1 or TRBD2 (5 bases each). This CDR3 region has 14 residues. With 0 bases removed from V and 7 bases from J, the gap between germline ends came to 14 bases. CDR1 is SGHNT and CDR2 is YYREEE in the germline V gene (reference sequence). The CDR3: CASSLGGALGEQYF. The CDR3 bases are TGTGCCAGCAGCTTGGGAGGGGCCCTGGGGGAGCAGTACTTC.

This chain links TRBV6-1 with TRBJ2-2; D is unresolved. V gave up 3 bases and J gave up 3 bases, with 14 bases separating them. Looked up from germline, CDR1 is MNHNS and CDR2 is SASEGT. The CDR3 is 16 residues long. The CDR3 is CASSDLRGKYTGELFF. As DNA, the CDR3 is TGTGCCAGCAGTGACCTAAGAGGAAAATACACCGGGGAGCTGTTTTTT.

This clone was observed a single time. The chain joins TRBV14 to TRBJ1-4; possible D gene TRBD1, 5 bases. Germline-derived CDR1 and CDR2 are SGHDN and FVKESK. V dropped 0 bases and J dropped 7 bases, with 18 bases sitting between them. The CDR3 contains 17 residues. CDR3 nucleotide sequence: TGTGCCAGCAGCCAAGAAGAGTTGAGGGACCGGAGTGAAAAACTGTTTTTT. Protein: CASSQEELRDRSEKLFF.

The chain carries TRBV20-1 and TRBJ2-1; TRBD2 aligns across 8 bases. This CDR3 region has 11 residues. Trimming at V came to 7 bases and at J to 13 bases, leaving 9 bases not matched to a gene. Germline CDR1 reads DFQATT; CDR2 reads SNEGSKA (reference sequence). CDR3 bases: TGCAGTGGCATAGCGGGGCGTCTTCAGTTCTTC. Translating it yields CSGIAGRLQFF.